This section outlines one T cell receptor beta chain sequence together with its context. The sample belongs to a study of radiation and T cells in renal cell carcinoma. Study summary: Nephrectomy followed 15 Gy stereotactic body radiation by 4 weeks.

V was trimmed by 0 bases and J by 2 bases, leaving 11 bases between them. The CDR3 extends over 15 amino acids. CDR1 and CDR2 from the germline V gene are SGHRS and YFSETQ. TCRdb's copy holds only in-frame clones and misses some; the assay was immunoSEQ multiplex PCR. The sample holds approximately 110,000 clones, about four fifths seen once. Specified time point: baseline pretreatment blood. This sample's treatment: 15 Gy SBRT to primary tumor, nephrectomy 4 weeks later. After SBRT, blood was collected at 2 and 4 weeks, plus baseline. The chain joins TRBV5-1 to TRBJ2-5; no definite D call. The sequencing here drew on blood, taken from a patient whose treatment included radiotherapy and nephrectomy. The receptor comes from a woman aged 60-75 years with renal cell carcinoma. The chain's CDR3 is CASSLASDGQETQYF. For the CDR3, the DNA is TGCGCCAGCAGCTTGGCTTCGGACGGACAAGAGACCCAGTACTTC.